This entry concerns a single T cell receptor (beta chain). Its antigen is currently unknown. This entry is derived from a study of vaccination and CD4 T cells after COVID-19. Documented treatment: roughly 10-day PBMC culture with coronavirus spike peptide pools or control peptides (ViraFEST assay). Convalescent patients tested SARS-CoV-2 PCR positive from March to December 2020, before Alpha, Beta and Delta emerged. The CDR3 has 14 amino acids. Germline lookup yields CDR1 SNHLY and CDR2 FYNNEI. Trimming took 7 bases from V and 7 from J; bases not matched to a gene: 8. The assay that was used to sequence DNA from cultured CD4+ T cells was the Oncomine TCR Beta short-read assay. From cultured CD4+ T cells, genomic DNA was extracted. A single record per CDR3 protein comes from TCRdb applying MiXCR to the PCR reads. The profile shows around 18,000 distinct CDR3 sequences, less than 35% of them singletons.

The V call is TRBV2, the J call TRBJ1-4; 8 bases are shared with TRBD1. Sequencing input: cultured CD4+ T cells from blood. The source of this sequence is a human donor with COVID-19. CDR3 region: CASIDRGFSEKLFF. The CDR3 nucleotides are TGTGCCAGCATTGACAGGGGCTTCTCTGAAAAACTGTTTTTT.